This T cell receptor (beta chain) was sequenced for a study of radiotherapy plus CTLA-4 blockade in lung cancer. Overall study: Patients showed objective responses in 15% to 20% of cases, and disease control was achieved by under 35%. Study findings and constraints: Clones of tumor-derived TCRs expanded in blood after radiotherapy plus ipilimumab.

V lost 1 base to trimming and J lost 2 bases, with 9 bases between them. This CDR3 contains 16 residues. The germline V gene encodes CDR1 MNHEY and CDR2 SMNVEV (reference sequence). Profiled with immunoSEQ multiplex PCR; TCRdb holds only in-frame clones, not every one. This table holds 30,000 to 40,000 clones, 60% to 80% found once. Chemo-refractory metastatic non-small-cell lung cancer patients received focal radiation with ipilimumab CTLA-4 blockade. As concerns this clone: Its antigen is currently unknown.

The rearrangement uses TRBV27 and TRBJ2-6; D perhaps matches TRBD1 (5 bases). The TCR sequence derives from a human donor with non-small cell lung cancer whose response to radiotherapy plus ipilimumab could not be evaluated. The starting material was peripheral blood, obtained from a patient treated with radiotherapy plus ipilimumab. The DNA for the CDR3 is TGTGCCAGCAGTTTATGGTTCAGGGCTGGGGCCAACGTCCTGACTTTC. Amino acids: CASSLWFRAGANVLTF.